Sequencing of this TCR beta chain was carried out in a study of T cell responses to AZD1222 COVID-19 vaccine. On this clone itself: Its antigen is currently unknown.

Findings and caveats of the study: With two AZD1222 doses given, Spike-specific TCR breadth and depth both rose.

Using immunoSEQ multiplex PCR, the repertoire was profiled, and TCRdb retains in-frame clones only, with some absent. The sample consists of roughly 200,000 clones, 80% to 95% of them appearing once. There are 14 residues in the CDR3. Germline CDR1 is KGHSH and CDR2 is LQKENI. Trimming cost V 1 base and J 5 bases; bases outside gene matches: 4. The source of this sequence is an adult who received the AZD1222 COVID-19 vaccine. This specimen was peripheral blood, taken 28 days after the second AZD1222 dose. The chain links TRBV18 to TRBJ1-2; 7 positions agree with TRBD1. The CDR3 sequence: CASSPQGQLYGYTF. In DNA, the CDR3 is TGTGCCAGCTCACCACAGGGACAGTTGTATGGCTACACCTTC.